Listed here are 29 T cell receptor beta chains from one sample, sequenced in a study of T cells in Graves' hyperthyroidism and ophthalmopathy. Researchers took RNA transcripts and amplified the TCR beta CDR3 regions from them. An initial round of RT-PCR targeting the TCR CDR3 relied on the HTBI primer set. MiXCR was run by TCRdb on the multiplex PCR reads, yielding one entry per CDR3 protein. The table records over 400,000 distinct CDR3 sequences, about 22% of them present only once. The sequenced sample was blood. These receptors originate from a woman in her 70s with Graves' ophthalmopathy.

The rearrangement uses TRBV5-5 and TRBJ2-7; possibly TRBD2 for D (6 bases). The CDR3 totals 15 residues. The V and J ends lost 0 bases and 3 bases respectively, with 13 bases between them. Germline lookup yields CDR1 SGHKS and CDR2 YYEKEE (reference sequence). CDR3: CASSLDGGGIYEQYF. CDR3 bases: TGTGCCAGCAGCTTGGATGGAGGCGGGATCTACGAGCAGTACTTC.

This clonotype was seen at least ten times. The V gene is TRBV30, the J gene TRBJ1-1; D might be TRBD1 (6 bases). The CDR3 is 13 amino acids. Germline-derived CDR1 and CDR2 are GTSNPN and SVGIG (reference sequence). V was shortened by 4 bases and J by 4 bases, with 13 bases between the two germline ends. Here the CDR3 DNA reads TGTGCCTGGATGCTTTCAGGGGTCACTGAAGCTTTCTTT. Protein: CAWMLSGVTEAFF.

J is TRBJ2-1 and V is TRBV4-3, with 7 bases lining up with TRBD2. V was pared by 0 bases and J by 2 bases, with 7 bases of the junction left unmatched. Germline values: CDR1 LGHNA, CDR2 YSLEER. The CDR3 extends over 17 amino acids. This CDR3 reads CASSQDWGGRPYNEQFF. In nucleotides, the CDR3 is TGCGCCAGCAGCCAAGATTGGGGGGGACGGCCCTACAATGAGCAGTTCTTC.

The V gene is TRBV6-1, the J gene TRBJ1-2; no definite D call. This CDR3 has 14 amino acids. Trimming pared 6 bases from V and 8 bases from J, leaving 19 bases between. The germline gives CDR1 MNHNS, CDR2 SASEGT. CDR3 residues: CASRSTNELGGYTF. CDR3 nucleotide sequence: TGTGCCAGCAGGTCTACGAATGAACTGGGAGGCTACACCTTC.

The sample holds many counts of this clonotype. The chain recombines TRBV6-1 with TRBJ2-1; D perhaps matches TRBD2 (5 bases). The germline V and J ends were trimmed by 5 bases and 0 bases, with 14 bases remaining between them. This CDR3 comprises 16 residues. The germline CDR1 and CDR2 sequences are MNHNS and SASEGT. The CDR3 DNA reads TGTGCCAGCAGTTATTATGAGGGTTTCTCCTACAATGAGCAGTTCTTC. Translating gives CASSYYEGFSYNEQFF.

V gene TRBV27 combines with J gene TRBJ2-3; D may be TRBD1 (5 bases). Trimming stripped 5 bases from V and 2 bases from J, with 20 bases between. The CDR3 is made up of 17 amino acids. Germline V gene data show CDR1 as MNHEY and CDR2 as SMNVEV (reference sequence). CDR3 DNA: TGTGCCAGCAGTCGCCTGGGCCCGTCAGGGTCCACAGATACGCAGTATTTT. It translates to CASSRLGPSGSTDTQYF.

As for this clonotype: Its ends do not fully match the called genes, so a read error is possible. The chain joins TRBV3-1 to TRBJ2-1; no reliable D call. Germline V lookup: CDR1 LGHDT, CDR2 YNNKEL (reference sequence). The CDR3 contains 12 residues. CDR3: CASGQDGWQQFF. The CDR3 nucleotides read TGTGCCAGCGGCCAAGATGGGTGGCAGCAGTTCTTC.

This clonotype was counted ten times or more. The CDR3 sequence: CASGLFDGSNEQFF. The CDR3 bases are TGTGCTAGTGGTCTTTTTGACGGGAGCAATGAGCAGTTCTTC. The chain is built from TRBV12-5 and TRBJ2-1, with D possibly TRBD2 on 6 matching bases. The CDR3 consists of 14 residues. Germline V gene lookup returns CDR1 LGHNT and CDR2 FRNRAP. The V and J ends lost 5 bases and 6 bases respectively, with 14 bases between them.

The V and J genes are TRBV12-3 or TRBV12-4 and TRBJ2-3; D gene ambiguous. V was pared by 8 bases and J by 3 bases, with 18 bases between. The CDR3 covers 15 residues. The CDR3 protein is CASCSGLPVTDTQYF. CDR3 nucleotide sequence: TGTGCCAGCTGCTCGGGCCTCCCGGTAACAGATACGCAGTATTTT.

In this sample, this clonotype turned up a few times. V is TRBV7-9 and J is TRBJ1-2, with D perhaps TRBD1 (5 bases). The CDR3 runs to 14 residues. The V end lost 1 base, the J end lost 6 bases, and 12 bases lay between the germline ends. Germline lookup yields CDR1 SEHNR and CDR2 FQNEAQ (reference sequence). This CDR3 is CASSLVGGFDGYTF. The CDR3 DNA sequence: TGTGCCAGCAGCTTAGTGGGGGGATTCGATGGCTACACCTTC.

This clonotype was found a few times. V usage is TRBV6-2 or TRBV6-3 and J usage is TRBJ1-1, with D unresolved. V lost 4 bases and J lost 4, with 13 bases in between. CDR1 MNHEY and CDR2 SVGEGT come from the germline V gene. The CDR3 length is 14 residues. The CDR3 is CASSWLNVRTEAFF. The CDR3 DNA is TGTGCCAGCAGTTGGCTTAATGTGCGCACTGAAGCTTTCTTT.

The table lists this clonotype with a few counts. CDR3 region: CASRPGPAYNSPLHF. Here the CDR3 DNA reads TGTGCCAGCAGGCCCGGGCCAGCGTATAATTCACCCCTCCACTTT. This chain links TRBV28 with TRBJ1-6; D uncertain. Germline CDR1 and CDR2: MDHEN and SYDVKM. V shed 6 bases and J shed 4 bases, with 13 bases lying between them. The CDR3 covers 15 residues.

The V call is TRBV27, the J call TRBJ1-4; D perhaps matches TRBD1 (6 bases). Germline CDR1 and CDR2: MNHEY and SMNVEV (reference sequence). The CDR3 sequence is 19 residues long. V shed 5 bases and J shed 0 bases, with 22 bases lying between them. The CDR3 is CASSLRPAGADATNEKLFF. The CDR3 nucleotides are TGTGCCAGCAGTCTAAGACCCGCAGGGGCCGATGCAACTAATGAAAAACTGTTTTTT.

A few counts support this clonotype. This chain joins TRBV4-3 and TRBJ2-1; tentatively, D is TRBD1 (8 bases). The V gene's germline CDR1 is LGHNA and CDR2 YSLEER. The CDR3 sequence is 15 residues long. Trimming removed 3 bases at V and 7 bases at J, with 16 bases between. CDR3 loop: CASSQNGQGGNEQFF. The CDR3 DNA reads TGCGCCAGCAGCCAGAACGGACAGGGAGGGAATGAGCAGTTCTTC.

The sample holds many counts of this clonotype. The rearrangement uses TRBV29-1 and TRBJ1-1; no reliable D call. The germline gives CDR1 SQVTM, CDR2 ANQGSEA. CDR3 length equals 10 residues. V lost 5 bases, J lost 5 bases, and 6 bases lay in between. The CDR3 sequence: CSVWSTEAFF. DNA of the CDR3: TGCAGCGTTTGGTCTACTGAAGCTTTCTTT.

This chain connects TRBV9 to TRBJ1-2; TRBD1 might be the D (6 bases). Per germline, CDR1 SGDLS and CDR2 YYNGEE. V was cut by 3 bases and J by 0 bases, with 12 bases left in between. The CDR3 runs 15 residues. The CDR3 DNA sequence: TGTGCCAGCAGCGCGGGGGGGGCTACTAACTATGGCTACACCTTC. Encoded protein: CASSAGGATNYGYTF.

There are a few counts of this clonotype. The chain joins TRBV28 to TRBJ1-1, with 8 bases lining up with TRBD1. CDR3 length: 14 residues. Germline V gene data show CDR1 as MDHEN and CDR2 as SYDVKM. Trimming at V came to 3 bases and at J to 10 bases, leaving 10 bases not matched to a gene. DNA for the CDR3: TGTGCCAGCAGTTTCCGGGACAGGATCGGGCGAGCTTTCTTT. This codes for CASSFRDRIGRAFF.

The chain employs TRBV5-5 and TRBJ1-2; D not resolved. V was pared by 0 bases and J by 0 bases, with 9 bases between. There are 15 residues in the CDR3. Germline loops: CDR1 SGHKS, CDR2 YYEKEE (reference sequence). CDR3 nucleotide sequence: TGTGCCAGCAGCTTGGGACCAGTTACTAACTATGGCTACACCTTC. It is translated as CASSLGPVTNYGYTF.

As concerns this clonotype: At one of its ends the junction is not consistent with the germline gene, which may arise from a read error. The genes are TRBV6-2 or TRBV6-3 and TRBJ2-1; 10 bases fit TRBD2. The germline gives CDR1 MNHEY, CDR2 SVGEGT. The CDR3 has 16 amino acids. CDR3: CASSPRLAGEGNKQFF. The CDR3, as DNA: TGTGCCAGCAGTCCCCGGCTAGCGGGAGAGGGCAATAAGCAGTTCTTC.

This chain connects TRBV6-1 to TRBJ2-7; a weak D match, TRBD2 (5 bases). V was pared by 6 bases and J by 3 bases, with 12 bases between. CDR1 is MNHNS and CDR2 is SASEGT in the germline V gene. The CDR3 length is 13 residues. This CDR3 is CASSTTGYYEQYF. The DNA of the CDR3 is TGTGCCAGCAGCACGACGGGATACTACGAGCAGTACTTC.

This clonotype appeared a few times. V is TRBV12-3 or TRBV12-4 and J is TRBJ2-2; perhaps TRBD2 as D (5 bases). Trimming removed 6 bases at V and 0 bases at J, with 14 bases between. The CDR3 runs to 16 residues. The CDR3 sequence: CASRQKLVTNTGELFF. As DNA, the CDR3 is TGTGCCAGCAGACAAAAACTAGTTACGAACACCGGGGAGCTGTTTTTT.

This clonotype was detected ten times or more. The rearrangement joins TRBV28 to TRBJ1-2; D perhaps matches TRBD1 (6 bases). The CDR3 has 13 residues. From germline, CDR1 is MDHEN and CDR2 SYDVKM. Trimming took off 3 bases at V and 3 bases at J, with 8 bases between the two ends. This CDR3 is CASSFGQHYGYTF. The CDR3 nucleotides read TGTGCCAGCAGTTTCGGACAGCACTATGGCTACACCTTC.

The table lists this clonotype with a few counts. The chain has TRBV9 and TRBJ2-7; D remains unclear. Trimming cost V 0 bases and J 8 bases, with 15 bases left between them. CDR1 and CDR2 from the germline V gene are SGDLS and YYNGEE. The CDR3 has 14 amino acids. The CDR3 is CASSVAGREMQQYF. The CDR3 nucleotides read TGTGCCAGCAGCGTAGCAGGAAGAGAGATGCAGCAGTACTTC.

The table lists this clonotype with a few counts. The V call is TRBV20-1, the J call TRBJ2-1; 12 bases match TRBD2. Per germline, CDR1 DFQATT and CDR2 SNEGSKA (reference sequence). The CDR3 extends over 15 amino acids. Trimming took 2 bases from V and 7 from J; bases not matched to a gene: 6. The CDR3 DNA is TGCAGTGCTAGACTAGCGGGAGGGGGGGAGAATGAGCAGTTCTTC. Protein: CSARLAGGGENEQFF.

The chain links TRBV20-1 to TRBJ2-3, with D possibly being TRBD1 or TRBD2 (5 bases each). Germline loops: CDR1 DFQATT, CDR2 SNEGSKA (reference sequence). The ends were cut back, 0 bases at V and 0 bases at J, with 10 bases in the middle. The CDR3 has 15 residues. CDR3 coding DNA: TGCAGTGCTAGAGACGGGACCATTAGCACAGATACGCAGTATTTT. The encoded protein is CSARDGTISTDTQYF.

This clonotype was seen a handful of times. J is TRBJ2-4 and V is TRBV20-1, with D possibly being TRBD1 or TRBD2 (5 bases each). The CDR3 spans 14 residues. CDR1 is DFQATT, CDR2 SNEGSKA, per germline (reference sequence). V was pared by 3 bases and J by 8 bases, with 17 bases between. CDR3: CSASWDGDADIQYF. DNA for the CDR3: TGCAGTGCTAGTTGGGACGGGGATGCGGACATTCAGTACTTC.

The sample holds a few counts of this clonotype. The gene calls are TRBV10-3 and TRBJ1-2; possibly TRBD1 for D (6 bases). CDR3 size: 13 residues. Trimming stripped 11 bases from V and 3 bases from J, with 16 bases between. Germline CDR1 ENHRY, CDR2 SYGVKD. CDR3 nucleotides: TGTGCCGGGAGCCAGGGGTTGGACTATGGCTACACCTTC. Translated, it gives CAGSQGLDYGYTF.

The chain's CDR3 is CASSSGRTASGYNEQFF. The CDR3 coding sequence is TGCGCCAGCAGCTCGGGCAGGACGGCTAGCGGCTACAATGAGCAGTTCTTC. J is TRBJ2-1 and V is TRBV5-1, with 7 positions matching TRBD2. CDR3 length equals 17 residues. V trimming: 3 bases; J trimming: 3 bases; junction bases outside the gene matches: 12. Germline CDR1 reads SGHRS; CDR2 reads YFSETQ.

The rearrangement joins TRBV20-1 to TRBJ1-6; D is uncertain. Trimming took off 6 bases at V and 6 bases at J, with 12 bases between the two ends. CDR3 length: 13 amino acids. Germline lookup yields CDR1 DFQATT and CDR2 SNEGSKA (reference sequence). The DNA of the CDR3 is TGCAGTGCGACCCCGGGAGGTAATTCACCCCTCCACTTT. Translated, it gives CSATPGGNSPLHF.